This T cell receptor (beta chain) was recovered during a study of early T cells in non-severe SARS-CoV-2 infection. The wider study: Whole-blood bulk RNA, unsorted, was sequenced, and chains were unpaired. Findings and caveats of the study: VDJdb-based matching was biased toward anti-spike CD8 responses and missed private and CD4 specificities.

CDR3 length equals 17 residues. The germline V gene has CDR1 MNHEY and CDR2 SVGAGI. V was clipped by 2 bases and J by 3 bases; unmatched bases: 8. Each single cDNA molecule received a unique molecular identifier. MiXCR, applied by TCRdb to the 5' RACE reads, yields one record per CDR3 protein. The table includes 70,000 to 85,000 distinct CDR3 sequences, about 12% detected once. This clonotype occurred many times. Its antigen is currently unknown. Sequenced material: whole blood. The clonotype comes from an adult who was a healthcare worker with PCR-confirmed SARS-CoV-2 infection or an uninfected control (not recorded which). This chain uses TRBV6-5 with TRBJ2-1; 9 bases are a match to TRBD2. CDR3 sequence: CASSYSPPSGIYNEQFF. In DNA, the CDR3 is TGTGCCAGCAGTTACAGTCCGCCTAGCGGGATCTACAATGAGCAGTTCTTC.